One T cell receptor beta chain is described in this entry. Its antigen is currently unknown. PCR involved 60 Vbeta and 13 Jbeta primers. Using immunoSEQ multiplex PCR, the repertoire was profiled, and TCRdb retains in-frame clones only, with some absent. This sample has more than 100,000 clones, with more than 75% found just once. The V gene end was trimmed by 0 bases and the J gene end by 3 bases; junction bases not matched to a gene: 4. CDR1 and CDR2 from the germline V gene are ENHRY and SYGVKD. The CDR3 has 16 residues. This record comes from a study of cytomegalovirus exposure and HLA in healthy donors. Study overall: Of roughly 400 genotyped donors, roughly 76% grouped in the Caucasian-associated ancestry cluster. Study-wide results and limits: Some V segments, including TRBV6-2 and TRBV6-3, were excluded as indistinguishable.

This receptor was taken from a male donor in good health and CMV-seronegative. The rearrangement joins TRBV10-3 to TRBJ1-4; TRBD1 matches 7 bases. The sample was PBMCs. The DNA for the CDR3 is TGTGCCATCAGTGAGTCCGGGGGACAGCCTAATGAAAAACTGTTTTTT. Amino acids: CAISESGGQPNEKLFF.